This T cell receptor beta chain was found in a study of T cell repertoires in cytomegalovirus infection. In the study overall: Selection of CMV epitopes for the study included recently identified HLA-C-restricted and well-studied HLA-B-restricted ones. Public TCR beta signature analysis indicated the presence of both CMV infection and matching HLA type.

Germline CDR1 SGHRS, CDR2 YFSETQ. V shed 3 bases, J shed 7 bases, and the junction held 8 bases outside the gene matches. The CDR3 spans 15 residues. The table lists this clonotype with a few counts. The antigen remains unidentified. General study findings and limits: HLA-C-restricted CMV-specific TCR beta clonotypes prevailed in the ex vivo response. Pooled public TCR beta family frequency picked out CMV carriers with the relevant HLA.

Each CDR3 protein gets one entry after TCRdb re-called the reads with MiXCR. The repertoire has about 890,000 distinct CDR3 sequences, around 30% of them found once; the top ten carry over 12%. The V gene is TRBV5-1, the J gene TRBJ2-1; 9 bases align to TRBD1. Sequencing used cultured CD8+ T cells from PBMCs, obtained from culture after CMV antigen stimulation. The sequence came from a human donor in good health (CMV status not recorded). Some clones in this sample may be carry-over from other donors' samples. CDR3: CASSSGQGQGNEQFF. As DNA, the CDR3 is TGCGCCAGCAGCTCGGGACAGGGTCAGGGGAATGAGCAGTTCTTC.